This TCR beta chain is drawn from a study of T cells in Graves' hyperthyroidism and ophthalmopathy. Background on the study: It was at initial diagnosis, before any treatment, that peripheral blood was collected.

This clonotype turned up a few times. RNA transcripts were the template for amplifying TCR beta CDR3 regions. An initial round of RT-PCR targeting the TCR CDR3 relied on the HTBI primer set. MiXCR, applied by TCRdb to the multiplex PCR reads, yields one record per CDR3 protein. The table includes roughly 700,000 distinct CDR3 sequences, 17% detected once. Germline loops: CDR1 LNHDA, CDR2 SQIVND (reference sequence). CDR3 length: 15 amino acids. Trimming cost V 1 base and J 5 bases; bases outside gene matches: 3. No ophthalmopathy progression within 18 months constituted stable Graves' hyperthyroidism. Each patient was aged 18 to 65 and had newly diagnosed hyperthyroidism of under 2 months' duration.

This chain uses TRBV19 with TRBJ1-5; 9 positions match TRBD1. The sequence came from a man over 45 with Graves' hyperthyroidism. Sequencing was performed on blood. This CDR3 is CASSIGGQGDQPQHF. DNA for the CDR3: TGTGCCAGTAGTATAGGGGGACAGGGCGATCAGCCCCAGCATTTT.